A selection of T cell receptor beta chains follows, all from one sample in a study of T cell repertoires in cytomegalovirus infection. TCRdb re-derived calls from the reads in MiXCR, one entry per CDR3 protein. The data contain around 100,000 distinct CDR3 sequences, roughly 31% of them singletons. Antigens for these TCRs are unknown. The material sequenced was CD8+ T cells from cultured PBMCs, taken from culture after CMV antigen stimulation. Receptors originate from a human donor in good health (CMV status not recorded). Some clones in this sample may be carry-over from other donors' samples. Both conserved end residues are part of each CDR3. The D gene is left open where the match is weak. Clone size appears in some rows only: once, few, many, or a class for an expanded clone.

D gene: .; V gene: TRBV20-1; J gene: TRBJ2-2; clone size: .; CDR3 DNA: TGCAGTGCTAGACCCGGGGCTCGGAATACCGGGGAGCTGTTTTTT; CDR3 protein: CSARPGARNTGELFF
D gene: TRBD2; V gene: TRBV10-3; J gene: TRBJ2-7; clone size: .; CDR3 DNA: TGTGCCATCAGCCCCGGGGGGGCCTACGAGCAGTACTTC; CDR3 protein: CAISPGGAYEQYF
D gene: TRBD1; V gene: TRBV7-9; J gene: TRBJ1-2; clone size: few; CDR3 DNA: TGTGCCAGCAGCTTACCCGGACAGGGGAGTGGCTACACCTTC; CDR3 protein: CASSLPGQGSGYTF
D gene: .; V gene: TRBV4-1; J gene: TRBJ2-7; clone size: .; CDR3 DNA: TGCGCCAGCAGCCAGGTTGGAGTACGTGAGCAGTACTTC; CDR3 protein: CASSQVGVREQYF
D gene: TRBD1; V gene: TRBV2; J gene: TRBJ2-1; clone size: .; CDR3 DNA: TGTGCCAGCAGCGGACAGGGAATACTTAATGAGCAGTTCTTC; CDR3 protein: CASSGQGILNEQFF
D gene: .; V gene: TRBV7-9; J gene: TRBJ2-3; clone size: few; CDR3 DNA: TGTGCCAGCAGCTTAGACTGGGGGCTTGGGACAGATACGCAGTATTTT; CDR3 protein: CASSLDWGLGTDTQYF
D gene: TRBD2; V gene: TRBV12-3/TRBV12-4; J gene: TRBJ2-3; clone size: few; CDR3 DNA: TGTGCCAGCACCAAGCAGGGAGGGTCACGAACAGATACGCAGTATTTT; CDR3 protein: CASTKQGGSRTDTQYF
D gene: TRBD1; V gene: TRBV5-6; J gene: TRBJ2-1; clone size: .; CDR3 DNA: TGTGCCAGCAGCTCGGGACAGGGGGCCTACTACAATGAGCAGTTCTTC; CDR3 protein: CASSSGQGAYYNEQFF
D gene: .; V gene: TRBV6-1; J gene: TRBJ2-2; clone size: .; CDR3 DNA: TGTGCCAGCAGCCTCGGGACGGCTGTAATCGCGAACACCGGGGAGCTGTTTTTT; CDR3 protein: CASSLGTAVIANTGELFF
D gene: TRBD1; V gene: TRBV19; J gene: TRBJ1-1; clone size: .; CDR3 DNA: TGTGCCAGTAGTATAACAGGGGCATCTGAAGCTTTCTTT; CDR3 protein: CASSITGASEAFF
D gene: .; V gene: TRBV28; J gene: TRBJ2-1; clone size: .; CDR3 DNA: TGTGCCAGCAGTCCCAGACAGGGAGGGTGGGGTGGTGAGCAGTTCTTC; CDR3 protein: CASSPRQGGWGGEQFF
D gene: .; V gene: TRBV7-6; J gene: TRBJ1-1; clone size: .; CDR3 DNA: TGTGCCAGCAGCTTAGGGGGTGGACAGCAAGCTGAAGCTTTCTTT; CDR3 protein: CASSLGGGQQAEAFF
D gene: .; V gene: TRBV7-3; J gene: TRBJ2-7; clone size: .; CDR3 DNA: TGTGCCAGCAGCCGAGGTCGGGGTAACGACGAGCAGTACTTC; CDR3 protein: CASSRGRGNDEQYF
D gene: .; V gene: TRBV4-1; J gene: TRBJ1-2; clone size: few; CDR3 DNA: TGCGCCAGCAGCCAAGATGAGGACGTATATAACTATGGCTACACCTTC; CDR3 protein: CASSQDEDVYNYGYTF
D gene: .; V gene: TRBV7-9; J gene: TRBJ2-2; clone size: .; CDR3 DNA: TGTGCCAGCAGCCAAGCTCCCGGGGAGCTGTTTTTT; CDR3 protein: CASSQAPGELFF
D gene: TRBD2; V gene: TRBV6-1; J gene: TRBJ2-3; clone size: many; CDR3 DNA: TGTGCCAGCAGTCCCATAGCGGGGGGTACAGATACGCAGTATTTT; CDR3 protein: CASSPIAGGTDTQYF
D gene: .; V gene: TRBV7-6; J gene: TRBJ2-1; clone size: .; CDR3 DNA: TGTGCCAGCAGCGCCGGGTCGGGATCCTACAATGAGCAGTTCTTC; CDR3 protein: CASSAGSGSYNEQFF
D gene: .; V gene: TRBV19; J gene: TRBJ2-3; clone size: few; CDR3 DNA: TGTGCCAGTAGTGAAGTGCAGGGGAGTCTTGATACGCAGTATTTT; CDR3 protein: CASSEVQGSLDTQYF
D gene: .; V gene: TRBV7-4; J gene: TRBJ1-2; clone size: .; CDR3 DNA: TGTGCCAGCAGCTTTGCCCAACAGGGTTCAGGCTACACCTTC; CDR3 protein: CASSFAQQGSGYTF
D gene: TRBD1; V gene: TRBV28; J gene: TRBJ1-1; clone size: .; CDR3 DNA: TGTACCAGCACATACAGGGGGCGAACTGAAGCTTTCTTT; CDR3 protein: CTSTYRGRTEAFF
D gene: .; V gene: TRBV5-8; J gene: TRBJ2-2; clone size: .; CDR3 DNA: TGTGCCAGCAGCTTGGGGCGCGGAACCGGGGAGCTGTTTTTT; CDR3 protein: CASSLGRGTGELFF
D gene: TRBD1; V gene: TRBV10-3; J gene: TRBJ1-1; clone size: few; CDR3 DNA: TGTGCCATCAGGAGGACAGGGGGCTTGCAAACTGAAGCTTTCTTT; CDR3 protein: CAIRRTGGLQTEAFF
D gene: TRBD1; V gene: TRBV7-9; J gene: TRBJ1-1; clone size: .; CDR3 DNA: TGTGCCAGCAGCTACCCGACAGGGGGCCTTTACACTGAAGCTTTCTTT; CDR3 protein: CASSYPTGGLYTEAFF
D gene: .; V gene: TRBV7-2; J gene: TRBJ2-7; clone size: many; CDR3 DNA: TGTGCCAGCAGCTGGCAGGCGGACTACGAGCAGTACTTC; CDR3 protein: CASSWQADYEQYF
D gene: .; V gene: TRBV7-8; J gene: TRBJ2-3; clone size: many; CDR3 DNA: TGTGCCAGCAGCTTAGTAGTCGGTACGGCACTAGACCGTGGCACGCAGTATTTT; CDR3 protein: CASSLVVGTALDRGTQYF
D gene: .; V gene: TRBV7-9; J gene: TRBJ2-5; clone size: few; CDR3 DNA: TGTGCCAGCAGCTTAGCTGGGGTCCAAGAGACCCAGTACTTC; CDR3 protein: CASSLAGVQETQYF
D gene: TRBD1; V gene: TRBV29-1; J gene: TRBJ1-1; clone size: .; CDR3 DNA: TGCAGCGTACTGGGACAGATAAACACTGAAGCTTTCTTT; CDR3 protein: CSVLGQINTEAFF
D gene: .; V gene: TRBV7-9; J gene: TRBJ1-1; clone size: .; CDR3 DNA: TGTGCCAGCAGCTCGACGGACGGCAAGAACACTGAAGCTTTCTTT; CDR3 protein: CASSSTDGKNTEAFF
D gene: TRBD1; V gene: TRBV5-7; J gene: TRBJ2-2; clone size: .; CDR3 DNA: TGTGCCAGCAGCTTGCAGGGGGCGGTTGCCGGGGAGCTGTTTTTT; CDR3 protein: CASSLQGAVAGELFF
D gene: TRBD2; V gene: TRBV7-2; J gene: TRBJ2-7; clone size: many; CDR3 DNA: TGTGCCAGCAGCTTAGCGTTAGCGGGGGTAGACGAGCAGTACTTC; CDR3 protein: CASSLALAGVDEQYF
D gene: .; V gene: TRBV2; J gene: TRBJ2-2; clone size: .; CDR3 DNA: TGTGCCAGCAGCGAACCCCCTCTGGGGTACACCGGGGAGCTGTTTTTT; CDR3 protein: CASSEPPLGYTGELFF
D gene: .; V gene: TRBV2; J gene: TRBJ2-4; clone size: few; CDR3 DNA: TGTGCCAGCAGCCCCCGGGGGTGGGTAGGAGTGCACTTC; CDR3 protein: CASSPRGWVGVHF
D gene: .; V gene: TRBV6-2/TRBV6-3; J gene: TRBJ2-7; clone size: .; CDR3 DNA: TGTGCTACAGCAGTTATTATGGACCTCTACGAGCAGTACTTC; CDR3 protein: CATAVIMDLYEQYF
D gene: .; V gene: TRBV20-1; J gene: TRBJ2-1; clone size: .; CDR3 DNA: TGCAGTGCCGGGACGCTCGAAAACTACAATGAGCAGTTCTTC; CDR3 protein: CSAGTLENYNEQFF
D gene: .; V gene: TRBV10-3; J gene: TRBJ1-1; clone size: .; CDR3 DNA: TGTGCCATCAGTGAGTCGGGACCCGGCAGGGGATGGGACACTGAAGCTTTCTTT; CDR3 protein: CAISESGPGRGWDTEAFF
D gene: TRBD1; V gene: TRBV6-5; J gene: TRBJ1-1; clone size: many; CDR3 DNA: TGTGCCAGCAGTTATGGCAACACAGGGGGTGAAGCTTTCTTT; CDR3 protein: CASSYGNTGGEAFF
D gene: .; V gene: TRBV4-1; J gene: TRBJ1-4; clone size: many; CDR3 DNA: TGCGCCAGCAGCCAAGTTTCGGTCCCAACTAATGAAAAACTGTTTTTT; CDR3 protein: CASSQVSVPTNEKLFF
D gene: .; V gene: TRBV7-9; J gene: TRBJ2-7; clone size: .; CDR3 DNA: TGTGCCAGCAGCGGCAATTTGAAGCCATCCTCCTACGAGCAGTACTTC; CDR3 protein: CASSGNLKPSSYEQYF
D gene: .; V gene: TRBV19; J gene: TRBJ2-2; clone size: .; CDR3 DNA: TGTGCCAGCGATGGGATGGGCACCGGGGAGCTGTTTTTT; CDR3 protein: CASDGMGTGELFF
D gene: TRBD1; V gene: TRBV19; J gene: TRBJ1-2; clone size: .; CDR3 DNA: TGTGCCAGTAGTATAAGGGGACAGGGGGCGCGGAATGGCTACACCTTC; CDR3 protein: CASSIRGQGARNGYTF
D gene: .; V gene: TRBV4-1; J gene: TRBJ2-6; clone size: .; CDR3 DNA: TGCGCCAGCAGCCCAACCGAGGGGGAACTGAGCGCTGGGGCCAACGTCCTGACTTTC; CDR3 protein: CASSPTEGELSAGANVLTF
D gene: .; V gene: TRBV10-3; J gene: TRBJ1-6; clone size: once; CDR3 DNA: TGTGCCATCAGCGCGACTGGGCTATCCTATAATTCACCCCTCCACTTT; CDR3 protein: CAISATGLSYNSPLHF
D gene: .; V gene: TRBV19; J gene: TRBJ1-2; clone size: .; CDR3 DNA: TGTGCCAGTAGTATAGTGTTTGGAGGGGCTCACACCTTC; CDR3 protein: CASSIVFGGAHTF
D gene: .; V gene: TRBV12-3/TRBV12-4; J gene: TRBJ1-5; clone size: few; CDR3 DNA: TGTGCCAGCAGTACTCGACAGGAACCAAATCAGCCCCAGCATTTT; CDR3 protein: CASSTRQEPNQPQHF
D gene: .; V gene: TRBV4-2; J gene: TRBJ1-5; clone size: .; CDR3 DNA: TGTGCCAGCAGCCAAGAAGGGGCAGGGGTCCAGCCCCAGCATTTT; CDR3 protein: CASSQEGAGVQPQHF
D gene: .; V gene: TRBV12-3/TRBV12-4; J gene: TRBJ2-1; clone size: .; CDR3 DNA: TGTGCCAGCAGTTTATGGTCCCATGAGCAGTTCTTC; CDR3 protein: CASSLWSHEQFF
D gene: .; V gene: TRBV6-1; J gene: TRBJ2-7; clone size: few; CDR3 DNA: TGTGCCAGCAGGCAAGGGGTCTACGAGCAGTACTTC; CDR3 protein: CASRQGVYEQYF
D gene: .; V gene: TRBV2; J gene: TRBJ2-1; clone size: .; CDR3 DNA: TGTGCCAGCAGTGAGCCAGAAAACTCCTACAATGAGCAGTTCTTC; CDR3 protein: CASSEPENSYNEQFF